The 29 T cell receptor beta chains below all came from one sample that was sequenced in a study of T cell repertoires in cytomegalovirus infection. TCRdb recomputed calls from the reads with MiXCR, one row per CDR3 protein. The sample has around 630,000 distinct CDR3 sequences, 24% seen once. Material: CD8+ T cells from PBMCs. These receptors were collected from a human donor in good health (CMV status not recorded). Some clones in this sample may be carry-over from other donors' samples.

The CDR3 nucleotides are TGTGCCAGTAGTATGTCTAGCGGGGGGAACAATGAGCAGTTCTTC. It encodes CASSMSSGGNNEQFF. V usage is TRBV19 and J usage is TRBJ2-1, with TRBD2 matching 11 bases. The V segment lost 3 bases and the J segment 5 bases; nucleotides outside the gene matches: 3. CDR1 is LNHDA, CDR2 SQIVND, per germline (reference sequence). The CDR3 is 15 amino acids.

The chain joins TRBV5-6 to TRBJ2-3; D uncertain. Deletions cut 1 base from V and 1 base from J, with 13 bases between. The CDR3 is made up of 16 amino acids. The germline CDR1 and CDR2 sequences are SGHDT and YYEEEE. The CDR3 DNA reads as TGTGCCAGCAGCTTGAAACGCGACGGACGCACAGATACGCAGTATTTT. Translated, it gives CASSLKRDGRTDTQYF.

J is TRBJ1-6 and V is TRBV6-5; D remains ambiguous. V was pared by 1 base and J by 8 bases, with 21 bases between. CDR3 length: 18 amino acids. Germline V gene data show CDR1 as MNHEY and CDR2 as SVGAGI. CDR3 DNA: TGTGCCAGCAGTTACTGGCTTACGGGAAGCTCCGTCCATTCACCCCTCCACTTT. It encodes CASSYWLTGSSVHSPLHF.

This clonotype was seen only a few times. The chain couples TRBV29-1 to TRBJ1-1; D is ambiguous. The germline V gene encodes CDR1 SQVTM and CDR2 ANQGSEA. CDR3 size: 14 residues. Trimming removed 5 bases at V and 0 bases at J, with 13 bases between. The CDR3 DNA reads TGCAGCGTTAAAAAGGGAGGGATGAACACTGAAGCTTTCTTT. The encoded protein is CSVKKGGMNTEAFF.

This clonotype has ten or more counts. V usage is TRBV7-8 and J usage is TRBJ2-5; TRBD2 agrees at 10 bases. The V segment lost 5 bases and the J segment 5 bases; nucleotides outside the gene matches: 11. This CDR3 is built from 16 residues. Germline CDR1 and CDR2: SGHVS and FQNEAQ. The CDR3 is CASSHGAGGPWETQYF. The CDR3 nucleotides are TGTGCCAGCAGCCACGGAGCGGGGGGGCCTTGGGAGACCCAGTACTTC.

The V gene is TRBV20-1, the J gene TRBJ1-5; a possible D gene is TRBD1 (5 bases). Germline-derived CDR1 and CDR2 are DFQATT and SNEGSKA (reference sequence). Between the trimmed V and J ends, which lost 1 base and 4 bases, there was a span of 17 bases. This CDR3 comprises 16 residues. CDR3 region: CSARVQGPLTNQPQHF. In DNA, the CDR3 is TGCAGTGCTAGAGTTCAGGGCCCCTTAACGAATCAGCCCCAGCATTTT.

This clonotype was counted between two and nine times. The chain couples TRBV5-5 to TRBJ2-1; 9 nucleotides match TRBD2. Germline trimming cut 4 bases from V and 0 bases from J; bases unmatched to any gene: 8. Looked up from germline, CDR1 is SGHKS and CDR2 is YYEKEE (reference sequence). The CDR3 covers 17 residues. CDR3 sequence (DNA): TGTGCCAGCAGCGCTCCAGCGGGGGGCAGCTCCTACAATGAGCAGTTCTTC. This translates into CASSAPAGGSSYNEQFF.

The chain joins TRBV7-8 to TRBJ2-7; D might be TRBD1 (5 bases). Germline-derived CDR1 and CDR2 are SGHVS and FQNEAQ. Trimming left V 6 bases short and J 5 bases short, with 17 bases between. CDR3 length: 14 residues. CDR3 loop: CASRVLGAHDEQYV. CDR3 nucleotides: TGTGCCAGCAGAGTGTTAGGGGCGCACGACGAGCAGTACGTC.

The CDR3 nucleotides read TGCAGTGCTAGGAGGTCTAACTATGGCTACACCTTC. It is translated as CSARRSNYGYTF. The chain is built from TRBV20-1 and TRBJ1-2, with D unresolved. The CDR3 is made up of 12 amino acids. Trimming pared 3 bases from V and 0 bases from J, leaving 5 bases between. The germline CDR1 and CDR2 sequences are DFQATT and SNEGSKA (reference sequence).

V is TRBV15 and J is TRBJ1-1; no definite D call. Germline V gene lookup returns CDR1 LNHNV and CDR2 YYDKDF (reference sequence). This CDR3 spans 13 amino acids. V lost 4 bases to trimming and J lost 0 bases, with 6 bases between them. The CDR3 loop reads CATSTDLNTEAFF. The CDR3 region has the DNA TGTGCCACCAGCACCGATTTGAACACTGAAGCTTTCTTT.

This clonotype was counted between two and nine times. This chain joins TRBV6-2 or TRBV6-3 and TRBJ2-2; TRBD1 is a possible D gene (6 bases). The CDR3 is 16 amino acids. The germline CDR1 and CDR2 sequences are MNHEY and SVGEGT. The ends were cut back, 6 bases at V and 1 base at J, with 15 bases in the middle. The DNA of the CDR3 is TGTGCCAGCAGCCCCCCGGACAGCAAGAACACCGGGGAGCTGTTTTTT. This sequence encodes CASSPPDSKNTGELFF.

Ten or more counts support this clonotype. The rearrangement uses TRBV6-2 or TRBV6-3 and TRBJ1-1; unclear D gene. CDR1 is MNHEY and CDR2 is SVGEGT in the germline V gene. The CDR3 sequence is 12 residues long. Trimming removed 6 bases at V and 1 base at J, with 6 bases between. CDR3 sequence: CASSPRNTEAFF. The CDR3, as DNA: TGTGCCAGCAGCCCGAGGAACACTGAAGCTTTCTTT.

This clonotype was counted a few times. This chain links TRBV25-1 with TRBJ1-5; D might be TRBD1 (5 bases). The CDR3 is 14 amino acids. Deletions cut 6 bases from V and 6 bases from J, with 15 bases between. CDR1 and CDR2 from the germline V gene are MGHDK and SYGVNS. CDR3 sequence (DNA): TGTGCCAGCAGCCAATGGGGGGGTTCTCAGCCCCAGCATTTT. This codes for CASSQWGGSQPQHF.

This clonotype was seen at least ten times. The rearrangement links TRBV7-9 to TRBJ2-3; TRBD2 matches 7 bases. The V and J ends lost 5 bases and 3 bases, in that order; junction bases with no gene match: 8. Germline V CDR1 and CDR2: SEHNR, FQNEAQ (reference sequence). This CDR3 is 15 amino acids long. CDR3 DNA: TGTGCCAGCAGCAGCGGGACTGCCCTAACAGATACGCAGTATTTT. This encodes CASSSGTALTDTQYF.

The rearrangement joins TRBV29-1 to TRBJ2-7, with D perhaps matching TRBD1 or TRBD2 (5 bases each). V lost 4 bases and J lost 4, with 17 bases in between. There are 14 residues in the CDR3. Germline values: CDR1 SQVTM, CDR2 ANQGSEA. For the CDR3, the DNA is TGCAGCGTTGGGAATATGGGACGGATTTACGAGCAGTACTTC. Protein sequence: CSVGNMGRIYEQYF.

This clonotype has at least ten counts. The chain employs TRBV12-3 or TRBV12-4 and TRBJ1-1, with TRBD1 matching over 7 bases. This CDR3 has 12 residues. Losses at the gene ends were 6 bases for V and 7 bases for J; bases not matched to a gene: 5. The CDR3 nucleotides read TGTGCCAGCAGGGAAACAGGGGATGAAGCTTTCTTT. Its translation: CASRETGDEAFF.

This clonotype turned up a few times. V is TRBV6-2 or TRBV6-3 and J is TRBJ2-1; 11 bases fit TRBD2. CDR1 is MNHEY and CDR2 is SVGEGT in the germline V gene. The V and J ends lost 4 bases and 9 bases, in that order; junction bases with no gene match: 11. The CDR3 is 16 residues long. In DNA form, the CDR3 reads TGTGCCAGCAGTTTCCTGCTAGCGGGGGGTGGGGGTGAGCAGTTCTTC. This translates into CASSFLLAGGGGEQFF.

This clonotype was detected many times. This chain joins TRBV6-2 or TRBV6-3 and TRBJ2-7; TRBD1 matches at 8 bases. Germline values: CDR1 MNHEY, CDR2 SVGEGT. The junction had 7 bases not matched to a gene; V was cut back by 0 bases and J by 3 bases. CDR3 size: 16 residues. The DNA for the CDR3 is TGTGCCAGCAGTTACTCGTTTTCGGACAGGGACTACGAGCAGTACTTC. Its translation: CASSYSFSDRDYEQYF.

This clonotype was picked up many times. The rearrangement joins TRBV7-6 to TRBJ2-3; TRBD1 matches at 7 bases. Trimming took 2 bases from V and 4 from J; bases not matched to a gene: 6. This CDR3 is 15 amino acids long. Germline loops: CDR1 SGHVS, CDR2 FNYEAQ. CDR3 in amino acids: CASSLKGGGSDTQYF. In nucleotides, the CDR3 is TGTGCCAGCAGCTTAAAAGGGGGCGGGTCAGATACGCAGTATTTT.

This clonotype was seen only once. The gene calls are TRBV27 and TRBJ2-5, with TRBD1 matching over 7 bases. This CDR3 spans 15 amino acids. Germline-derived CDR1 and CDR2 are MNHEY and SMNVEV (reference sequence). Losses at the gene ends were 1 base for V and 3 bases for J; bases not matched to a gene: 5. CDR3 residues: CASSLYRGSKETQYF. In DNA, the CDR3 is TGTGCCAGCAGTTTATACAGGGGCAGCAAAGAGACCCAGTACTTC.

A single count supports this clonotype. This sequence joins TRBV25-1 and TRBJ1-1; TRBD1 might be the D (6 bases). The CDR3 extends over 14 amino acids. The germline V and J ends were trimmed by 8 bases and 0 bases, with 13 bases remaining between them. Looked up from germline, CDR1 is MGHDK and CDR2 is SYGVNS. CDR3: CASETGGMNTEAFF. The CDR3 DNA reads TGTGCCAGCGAGACAGGAGGTATGAACACTGAAGCTTTCTTT.

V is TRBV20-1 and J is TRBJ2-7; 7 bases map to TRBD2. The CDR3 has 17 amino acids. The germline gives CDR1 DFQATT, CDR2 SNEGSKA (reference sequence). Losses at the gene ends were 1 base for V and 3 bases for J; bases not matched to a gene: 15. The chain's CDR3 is CSARGPGEGGLGYEQYF. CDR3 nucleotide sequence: TGCAGTGCTAGAGGCCCCGGGGAGGGAGGATTAGGCTACGAGCAGTACTTC.

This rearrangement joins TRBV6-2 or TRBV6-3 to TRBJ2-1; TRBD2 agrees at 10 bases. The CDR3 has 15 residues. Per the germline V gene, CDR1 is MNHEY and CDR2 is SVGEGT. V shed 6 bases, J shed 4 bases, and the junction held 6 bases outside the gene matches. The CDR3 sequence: CASSIAGGRYNEQFF. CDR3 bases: TGTGCCAGCAGCATAGCGGGGGGCCGTTACAATGAGCAGTTCTTC.

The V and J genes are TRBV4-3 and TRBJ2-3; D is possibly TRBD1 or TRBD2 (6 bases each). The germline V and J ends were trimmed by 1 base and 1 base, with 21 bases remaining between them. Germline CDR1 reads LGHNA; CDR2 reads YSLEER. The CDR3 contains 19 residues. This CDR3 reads CASSQGRWGRGTRTDTQYF. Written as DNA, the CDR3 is TGCGCCAGCAGCCAAGGGCGGTGGGGTCGCGGGACACGCACAGATACGCAGTATTTT.

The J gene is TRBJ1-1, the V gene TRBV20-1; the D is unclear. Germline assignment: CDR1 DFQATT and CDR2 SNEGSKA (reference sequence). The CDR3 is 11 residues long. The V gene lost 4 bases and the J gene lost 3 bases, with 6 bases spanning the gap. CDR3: CSANRDTEAFF. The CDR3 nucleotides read TGCAGTGCTAACCGGGACACTGAAGCTTTCTTT.

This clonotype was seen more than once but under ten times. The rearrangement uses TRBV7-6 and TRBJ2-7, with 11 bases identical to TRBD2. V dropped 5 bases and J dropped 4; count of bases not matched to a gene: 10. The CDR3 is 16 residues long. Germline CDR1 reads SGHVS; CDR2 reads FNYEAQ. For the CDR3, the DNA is TGTGCCAGCAGCGCCGCCGGGACTAGCGGTCCTTACGAGCAGTACTTC. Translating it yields CASSAAGTSGPYEQYF.

In DNA, the CDR3 is TGTGCCACCAGCCCGTCTTGGGGGGGGAACTATGGCTACACCTTC. Amino acids: CATSPSWGGNYGYTF. The V gene is TRBV15, the J gene TRBJ1-2; a possible D gene is TRBD1 (5 bases). CDR1 LNHNV and CDR2 YYDKDF come from the germline V gene (reference sequence). This CDR3 is 15 amino acids long. The V gene lost 5 bases and the J gene lost 2 bases, with 15 bases spanning the gap. The variable domain in full, with the rest retrieved from reference TRBV15 and TRBJ1-2, is DAMVIQNPRYQVTQFGKPVTLSCSQTLNHNVMYWYQQKSSQAPKLLFHYYDKDFNNEADTPDNFQSRRPNTSFCFLDIRSPGLGDTAMYLCATSPSWGGNYGYTFGSGTRLTVV.

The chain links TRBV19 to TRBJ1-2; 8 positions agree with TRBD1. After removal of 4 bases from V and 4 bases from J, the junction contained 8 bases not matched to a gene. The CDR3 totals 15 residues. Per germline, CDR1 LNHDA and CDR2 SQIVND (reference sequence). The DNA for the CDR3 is TGTGCCAGTAGTACCCTGGACAGGGCCTCCTATGGCTACACCTTC. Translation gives CASSTLDRASYGYTF. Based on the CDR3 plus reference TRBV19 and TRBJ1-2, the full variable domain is DGGITQSPKYLFRKEGQNVTLSCEQNLNHDAMYWYRQDPGQGLRLIYYSQIVNDFQKGDIAEGYSVSREKKESFPLTVTSAQKNPTAFYLCASSTLDRASYGYTFGSGTRLTVV.

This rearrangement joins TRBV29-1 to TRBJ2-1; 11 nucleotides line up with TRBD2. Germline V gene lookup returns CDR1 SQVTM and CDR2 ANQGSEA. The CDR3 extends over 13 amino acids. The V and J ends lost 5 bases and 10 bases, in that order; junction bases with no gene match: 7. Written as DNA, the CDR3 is TGCAGCGTTATTAGCGGGGGGGCGATCGAGCAGTTCTTC. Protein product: CSVISGGAIEQFF.